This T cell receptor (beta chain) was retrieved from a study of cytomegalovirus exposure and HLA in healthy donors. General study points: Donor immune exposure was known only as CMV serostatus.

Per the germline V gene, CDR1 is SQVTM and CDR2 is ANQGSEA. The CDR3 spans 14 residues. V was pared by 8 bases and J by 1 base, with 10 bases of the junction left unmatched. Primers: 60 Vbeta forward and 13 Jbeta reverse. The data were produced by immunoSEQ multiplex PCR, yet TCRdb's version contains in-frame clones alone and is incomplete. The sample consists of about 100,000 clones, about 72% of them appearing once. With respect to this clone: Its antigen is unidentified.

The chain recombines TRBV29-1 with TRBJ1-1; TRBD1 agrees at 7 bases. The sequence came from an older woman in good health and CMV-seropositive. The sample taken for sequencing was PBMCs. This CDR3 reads CSIAGGTPNTEAFF. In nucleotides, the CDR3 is TGCAGCATTGCAGGGGGAACCCCGAACACTGAAGCTTTCTTT.